The present T cell receptor (beta chain) was sequenced within a study of blood T cell repertoires in COVID-19. At the level of the study: The United States, Italy and Spain provided the acute and convalescent COVID-19 samples. The cDNA or gDNA used as material had been derived from T cells, B-cell-depleted T cells, or PBMCs.

Original handling: From reference gene primer amplification, estimates of nucleated cell counts were derived. Method: immunoSEQ multiplex PCR; TCRdb's copy keeps in-frame clones and lacks some. The DNA gave D and trimming, while V, J and clone size come from that table. The sample lists approximately 150,000 clones; 84% were seen once. V was trimmed by 3 bases and J by 4 bases, leaving 16 bases between them. The CDR3 runs to 16 residues. The source is a human donor in a cohort sampled during active COVID-19. The sample was peripheral blood. V is TRBV23-1 and J is TRBJ1-5; D not resolved. Being an ORF, TRBV23-1 has a function that is uncertain. The CDR3 nucleotides are TGCGCCAGCAGTCAGCTGGAGCGGGGAGGGAATCAGCCCCAGCATTTT. This encodes CASSQLERGGNQPQHF.